These 29 T cell receptor beta chains came from one sample sequenced in a study of OX40 agonist ivuxolimab in advanced cancers. Only in-frame clones appear in the TCRdb table, and some are missing; sequencing was by immunoSEQ multiplex PCR. The table includes roughly 62,000 clones, roughly 83% detected once. This specimen was CD4+ or CD8+ T cells sorted from blood, taken in a trial of the OX40 agonist ivuxolimab. The receptors here all came from an adult with an advanced solid tumor such as melanoma, head and neck, liver or kidney cancer.

The genes are TRBV28 and TRBJ1-5; D possibly corresponds to TRBD1 (5 bases). CDR3 length: 14 residues. Between the trimmed V and J ends, which lost 3 bases and 6 bases, there was a span of 12 bases. CDR1 MDHEN and CDR2 SYDVKM come from the germline V gene. The CDR3 DNA sequence: TGTGCCAGCAGTTTTATAGAAGGGGCTCAGCCCCAGCATTTT. This codes for CASSFIEGAQPQHF.

In its sample, this clone was seen once. The chain recombines TRBV7-2 with TRBJ1-6; D ambiguous. Germline V gives CDR1 SGHTA, CDR2 FQGNSA. With 4 bases removed from V and 9 bases from J, the gap between germline ends came to 7 bases. The CDR3 is 12 residues long. This CDR3 is CASSSDGSPLHF. The CDR3 coding sequence is TGTGCCAGCAGCTCCGACGGTTCACCCCTCCACTTT.

This sequence joins TRBV7-3 and TRBJ2-3; 11 bases are shared with TRBD2. V was clipped by 6 bases and J by 3 bases; unmatched bases: 23. The CDR3 runs to 21 residues. Germline loops: CDR1 SGHTA, CDR2 FQGTGA. The DNA for the CDR3 is TGTGCCAGCAGATCCAGGGCGGGACTAGCGGACTGTCACAGCGGTACAGATACGCAGTATTTT. Amino acid sequence: CASRSRAGLADCHSGTDTQYF.

The chain joins TRBV7-2 to TRBJ2-7, with 13 positions matching TRBD2. The CDR3 totals 15 residues. Germline CDR1 and CDR2: SGHTA and FQGNSA. With V trimmed by 5 bases and J by 4 bases, 5 bases remained unmatched. The DNA for the CDR3 is TGTGCCAGCAGCCTGGAGACTAGCGGGGGGTACGAGCAGTACTTC. Translation: CASSLETSGGYEQYF.

This clone was seen just once. This chain connects TRBV10-3 to TRBJ1-2, with 7 bases matching TRBD1. CDR3 length: 13 residues. V shed 3 bases and J 3 bases; nucleotides not matched to a gene: 1. CDR1 is ENHRY, CDR2 SYGVKD, per germline. The DNA of the CDR3 is TGTGCCATCAGTGATACAGGGGACTATGGCTACACCTTC. It specifies CAISDTGDYGYTF.

This clone appeared a few times. The V and J genes are TRBV7-9 and TRBJ2-5; either TRBD1 or TRBD2 may supply D (5 bases each). The length of the CDR3 is 13 residues. Germline values: CDR1 SEHNR, CDR2 FQNEAQ (reference sequence). The V and J ends lost 4 bases and 5 bases respectively, with 11 bases between them. The CDR3 DNA reads TGTGCCAGCAGCTACGGGGCTACGGAGACCCAGTACTTC. This gives the protein CASSYGATETQYF.

V and J are TRBV6-6 and TRBJ2-7; no definite D call. V lost 6 bases and J 2 bases, leaving 8 bases between the germline ends. The germline V gene encodes CDR1 MNHNY and CDR2 SVGAGI (reference sequence). The CDR3 has 12 residues. The DNA of the CDR3 is TGTGCCAGCAGACCCGCCCCCTACGAGCAGTACTTC. Encoded protein: CASRPAPYEQYF.

V gene TRBV11-2 combines with J gene TRBJ2-7; D is unclear. The CDR3 sequence is 15 residues long. The ends were cut back, 0 bases at V and 0 bases at J, with 9 bases in the middle. CDR1 and CDR2 (germline): SGHAT, FQNNGV. CDR3 bases: TGTGCCAGCAGCTTAGATGGGGTAAGCTCCTACGAGCAGTACTTC. This codes for CASSLDGVSSYEQYF.

The CDR3 is CASSPGQMQNTEAFF. CDR3 DNA: TGTGCCAGCAGCCCAGGACAAATGCAAAACACTGAAGCTTTCTTT. The chain carries TRBV21-1 and TRBJ1-1; the D call in the table, TRBD1, was not verified against the DNA. TRBV21-1 corresponds to a pseudogene. The CDR3 is 15 residues long.

V gene TRBV28 combines with J gene TRBJ1-5; D is undetermined. V was pared by 7 bases and J by 1 base, with 23 bases between. The germline CDR1 and CDR2 sequences are MDHEN and SYDVKM. The CDR3 consists of 18 residues. For the CDR3, the DNA is TGTGCCAGCACCATGATGGGGTTAGGAACTGACAGCAATCAGCCCCAGCATTTT. This translates into CASTMMGLGTDSNQPQHF. Drawing the rest from reference TRBV28 and TRBJ1-5, the complete variable domain is DVKVTQSSRYLVKRTGEKVFLECVQDMDHENMFWYRQDPGLGLRLIYFSYDVKMKEKGDIPEGYSVSREKKERFSLILESASTNQTSMYLCASTMMGLGTDSNQPQHFGDGTRLSIL.

The CDR3 is CASGKDRGEQFF. The CDR3 nucleotides read TGTGCCAGCGGAAAGGACAGGGGTGAGCAGTTCTTC. The gene calls are TRBV2 and TRBJ2-1, with TRBD1 identical over 9 bases. V gave up 8 bases and J gave up 9 bases; unmatched junction bases: 5. Per the germline V gene, CDR1 is SNHLY and CDR2 is FYNNEI. CDR3 size: 12 residues.

The chain joins TRBV19 to TRBJ1-5; a possible D gene is TRBD1 (5 bases). CDR3 length: 15 amino acids. V was pared by 3 bases and J by 5 bases, with 14 bases between. CDR1 and CDR2 (germline): LNHDA, SQIVND (reference sequence). CDR3 sequence reads: CASSIGQGGYQPQHF. The CDR3 DNA is TGTGCCAGTAGTATTGGGCAGGGTGGGTATCAGCCCCAGCATTTT.

There are a few counts of this clone. The V call is TRBV5-1, the J call TRBJ1-6; D is possibly TRBD1 (6 bases). CDR1 and CDR2 from the germline V gene are SGHRS and YFSETQ. The CDR3 is 13 residues long. Trimming stripped 4 bases from V and 10 bases from J, with 12 bases between. The CDR3 DNA reads TGCGCCAGCAGCGATTACAGGGAATCACCCCTCCACTTT. This gives the protein CASSDYRESPLHF.

This clone was counted between two and nine times. The V gene is TRBV7-8, the J gene TRBJ1-2, with D tentatively TRBD1 (6 bases). Trimming shortened V by 5 bases and J by 2 bases, and 15 bases separated the two germline ends. Germline values: CDR1 SGHVS, CDR2 FQNEAQ. CDR3 length: 15 residues. The CDR3 reads CASSPYRAPNYGYTF. CDR3 sequence (DNA): TGTGCCAGCAGCCCATACAGGGCACCCAACTATGGCTACACCTTC. Together with reference TRBV7-8 and TRBJ1-2, the CDR3 gives the full variable domain: GAGVSQSPRYKVAKRGQDVALRCDPISGHVSLFWYQQALGQGPEFLTYFQNEAQLDKSGLPSDRFFAERPEGSVSTLKIQRTQQEDSAVYLCASSPYRAPNYGYTFGSGTRLTVV.

This chain joins TRBV6-1 and TRBJ2-7; D tentatively fits TRBD1 or TRBD2 (5 bases each). V was pared by 6 bases and J by 3 bases, with 15 bases between. The CDR3 has 14 residues. Germline V CDR1 and CDR2: MNHNS, SASEGT. The DNA for the CDR3 is TGTGCCAGCAGCTCGGGACGTTCTGACTACGAGCAGTACTTC. The encoded protein is CASSSGRSDYEQYF.

In this sample, this clone turned up once. The V call is TRBV4-2, the J call TRBJ1-1; TRBD1 matches at 8 bases. The CDR3 contains 15 residues. Germline V lookup: CDR1 LGHNA, CDR2 YNFKEQ. V lost 3 bases and J lost 1; bases outside the gene matches: 4. CDR3 sequence: CASSQDGTGNTEAFF. The CDR3, as DNA: TGTGCCAGCAGCCAGGACGGGACAGGGAACACTGAAGCTTTCTTT.

The chain uses TRBV29-1 and TRBJ2-1; a possible D gene is TRBD1 (6 bases). V was clipped by 7 bases and J by 7 bases, with 17 bases between them. Germline values: CDR1 SQVTM, CDR2 ANQGSEA. The CDR3 covers 13 residues. CDR3 nucleotides: TGCAGCGGCACTTCCGGGACAACGAATGAGCAGTTCTTC. The encoded protein is CSGTSGTTNEQFF.

The chain carries TRBV7-6 and TRBJ2-7; D may be TRBD1 (5 bases). The germline V gene encodes CDR1 SGHVS and CDR2 FNYEAQ. The CDR3 has 15 residues. The V gene lost 1 base and the J gene lost 7 bases, with 17 bases spanning the gap. The CDR3 spells CASSLESRVLGEQYF. CDR3 nucleotides: TGTGCCAGCAGCTTAGAATCCAGGGTTTTGGGGGAGCAGTACTTC.

The chain links TRBV5-4 to TRBJ1-6; no clear D. V was clipped by 4 bases and J by 4 bases, with 9 bases between them. The CDR3 runs 14 residues. The germline gives CDR1 SGHNT, CDR2 YYREEE (reference sequence). The CDR3 reads CASSDRDYNSPLHF. CDR3 sequence (DNA): TGTGCCAGCAGCGACCGGGATTATAATTCACCCCTCCACTTT.

V is TRBV11-3 and J is TRBJ2-7; D gene unclear. The germline V gene has CDR1 SGHNT and CDR2 YENEEA. Trimming cost V 3 bases and J 3 bases, with 3 bases left between them. This CDR3 region has 11 residues. The CDR3 DNA follows: TGTGCCAGCAGCTTCGACTACGAGCAGTACTTC. Protein sequence: CASSFDYEQYF. The variable domain in full, completed from reference TRBV11-3 and TRBJ2-7, reads EAGVVQSPRYKIIEKKQPVAFWCNPISGHNTLYWYLQNLGQGPELLIRYENEEAVDDSQLPKDRFSAERLKGVDSTLKIQPAELGDSAVYLCASSFDYEQYFGPGTRLTVT.

The chain uses TRBV7-8 and TRBJ2-7; no firm D call. From germline, CDR1 is SGHVS and CDR2 FQNEAQ. This CDR3 is built from 16 residues. Trimming pared 7 bases from V and 0 bases from J, leaving 19 bases between. The CDR3: CASTLDRVSSSYEQYF. The CDR3 bases are TGTGCCAGCACCCTAGATCGGGTATCTAGCTCCTACGAGCAGTACTTC.

J is TRBJ2-2 and V is TRBV7-2; 7 bases map to TRBD1. Germline CDR1 is SGHTA and CDR2 is FQGNSA. This CDR3 has 15 residues. With 5 bases clipped from V and 1 base from J, the junction kept 4 bases outside the gene matches. Here the CDR3 reads CASSPGQVNTGELFF. CDR3 in DNA: TGTGCCAGCAGCCCCGGACAGGTGAACACCGGGGAGCTGTTTTTT.

The chain combines TRBV7-8 with TRBJ2-4; D is possibly TRBD1 or TRBD2 (5 bases each). The CDR3 runs to 13 residues. The V and J ends lost 3 bases and 7 bases respectively, with 10 bases between them. Germline-derived CDR1 and CDR2 are SGHVS and FQNEAQ. CDR3 in DNA: TGTGCCAGCAGCTTCCGAGGGGATAACATTCAGTACTTC. The encoded protein is CASSFRGDNIQYF.

The rearrangement joins TRBV4-3 to TRBJ2-2, with D unresolved. Germline CDR1 is LGHNA and CDR2 is YSLEER. The CDR3 loop spans 16 amino acids. Trimming took off 0 bases at V and 5 bases at J, with 13 bases between the two ends. CDR3 nucleotide sequence: TGCGCCAGCAGCCAAGATGGATTATTGGTGACCGGGGAGCTGTTTTTT. Amino acids: CASSQDGLLVTGELFF.

The V and J genes are TRBV19 and TRBJ1-6; possible D gene TRBD1, 6 bases. Trimming removed 6 bases at V and 7 bases at J, with 13 bases between. The CDR3 runs 14 residues. Germline CDR1 and CDR2: LNHDA and SQIVND (reference sequence). CDR3 sequence reads: CASSSRQGNSPLHF. In nucleotides, the CDR3 is TGTGCCAGTAGCTCCCGCCAGGGGAATTCACCCCTCCACTTT.

The J gene is TRBJ1-2, the V gene TRBV27; 8 positions match TRBD1. The junction had 4 bases not matched to a gene; V was cut back by 3 bases and J by 7 bases. CDR1 and CDR2 from the germline V gene are MNHEY and SMNVEV (reference sequence). The CDR3 length is 13 residues. This chain's CDR3 is CASSLTGEGGYTF. As DNA, the CDR3 is TGTGCCAGCAGTTTGACAGGGGAAGGTGGCTACACCTTC.

The CDR3 DNA reads TGTGCCAGTGGGATTCAGGGGGCGGACGAGCAGTACTTC. Translation gives CASGIQGADEQYF. The chain recombines TRBV19 with TRBJ2-7; 8 nucleotides line up with TRBD1. This CDR3 has 13 residues. Germline loops: CDR1 LNHDA, CDR2 SQIVND (reference sequence). Trimming removed 8 bases from V and 5 bases from J; junction bases left unmatched: 8.

This chain uses TRBV7-9 with TRBJ1-5, with TRBD1 identical over 7 bases. V lost 4 bases and J lost 3; bases outside the gene matches: 6. The CDR3 has 15 residues. Germline values: CDR1 SEHNR, CDR2 FQNEAQ (reference sequence). CDR3: CASSYGTAINQPQHF. CDR3 sequence (DNA): TGTGCCAGCAGCTACGGGACAGCTATCAATCAGCCCCAGCATTTT.

The V and J genes are TRBV4-1 and TRBJ1-4, with TRBD1 matching 7 bases. Germline CDR1 and CDR2: MGHRA and YSYEKL. This CDR3 has 14 amino acids. J gave up 8 bases and V 5 bases, and 8 bases lay outside the gene matches. The CDR3 sequence is CASSVRGGQEKLFF. CDR3 nucleotides: TGCGCCAGCAGCGTCAGAGGGGGCCAAGAAAAACTGTTTTTT.